The present entry profiles one T cell receptor beta chain with its context. Its antigen is unknown. These data originate in a study of T cell responses to AZD1222 COVID-19 vaccine. Sequencing was performed with immunoSEQ multiplex PCR; in TCRdb, only in-frame clones are kept and a portion is missing. The sample records 150,000 or so clones, approximately 90% being singletons. This CDR3 is built from 17 residues. Trimming pared 0 bases from V and 0 bases from J, leaving 11 bases between. From germline, CDR1 is LNHDA and CDR2 SQIVND (reference sequence). Study-level points and caveats: With two AZD1222 doses given, Spike-specific TCR breadth and depth both rose. Donors skewed white British and female; clonal diversity was possibly underestimated. Repertoires were sampled only after the peak T cell response. Seropositive status at baseline applied to only 5 or 6 AZD1222 recipients.

This clonotype was obtained from an adult in good health. Sequences were derived from peripheral blood, sampled on day 0 of AZD1222 vaccination. The V call is TRBV19, the J call TRBJ2-2; D is uncertain. Here the CDR3 reads CASSIDPGFANTGELFF. In DNA, the CDR3 is TGTGCCAGTAGTATAGACCCTGGATTCGCGAACACCGGGGAGCTGTTTTTT.